This TCR beta chain is from a study of blood T cell repertoires in COVID-19. Whole-study context: The study drew acute and convalescent COVID-19 samples from the United States, Italy and Spain. The cDNA or gDNA used as material had been derived from T cells, B-cell-depleted T cells, or PBMCs.

Authors' analysis steps: By means of reference gene primer amplification, nucleated cell counts were estimated. The method was immunoSEQ multiplex PCR; TCRdb's version includes in-frame clones alone and lacks a portion of them. V and J calls and clone size are as listed in that table; D and trimming were resolved from the DNA. The sample holds fewer than 120,000 clones, 70% to 90% seen once. Sequencing input: peripheral blood. This TCR was recovered from a human donor in a cohort sampled during active COVID-19.

CDR3 amino acids: CASSEPGAGYNEQFF. Here the CDR3 DNA reads TGCGCCAGCAGTGAGCCGGGAGCCGGGTACAATGAGCAGTTCTTC. The J gene is TRBJ2-1, the V gene TRBV10-1; D perhaps matches TRBD2 (6 bases). Germline CDR1 is WNHNN and CDR2 is SYGVQD (reference sequence). This CDR3 contains 15 residues. Trimming shortened V by 2 bases and J by 4 bases, and 12 bases separated the two germline ends.